The 5 T cell receptor beta chains below were found in one sample sequenced in a study of STAT3 mutations in large granular lymphocyte leukemia. Points from the study as a whole: Every T-LGLL patient had at least one immunodominant TCRbeta clonotype.

No antigen has been assigned to these receptors. Clones were read by immunoSEQ multiplex PCR, and TCRdb kept only the in-frame ones, dropping some. This sample has some 4,500 clones, with under 55% found just once. Sequenced sample: peripheral blood mononuclear cells. All receptors derive from a man aged 55 to 70 with T-cell large granular lymphocyte leukemia. Some clones in this sample may be carry-over from other donors' samples.

V and J are TRBV18 and TRBJ1-1; D might be TRBD1 (6 bases). Germline V gene sequence: CDR1 KGHSH, CDR2 LQKENI. The length of the CDR3 is 15 residues. The V gene lost 2 bases and the J gene lost 2 bases, with 12 bases spanning the gap. The CDR3 DNA reads as TGTGCCAGCTCACCAAGACAGGTCGATAACACTGAAGCTTTCTTT. Protein sequence: CASSPRQVDNTEAFF.

The gene calls are TRBV27 and TRBJ2-7, with 9 bases matching TRBD2. CDR1 and CDR2 (germline): MNHEY, SMNVEV (reference sequence). The length of the CDR3 is 15 residues. Germline trimming cut 4 bases from V and 2 bases from J; bases unmatched to any gene: 6. CDR3 amino acids: CASSSGLAKTYEQYF. CDR3 in DNA: TGTGCCAGCAGTTCCGGACTAGCGAAAACCTACGAGCAGTACTTC.

This chain joins TRBV18 and TRBJ2-3; a possible D gene is TRBD1 (7 bases). The CDR3 length is 15 residues. Germline V lookup: CDR1 KGHSH, CDR2 LQKENI. Trimming left V 3 bases short and J 0 bases short, with 10 bases between. The CDR3 DNA reads as TGTGCCAGCTCACCTCAGGGGGGAAGCACAGATACGCAGTATTTT. It is translated as CASSPQGGSTDTQYF.

The chain employs TRBV30 and TRBJ2-5, with 8 bases that match TRBD2. Per the germline V gene, CDR1 is GTSNPN and CDR2 is SVGIG (reference sequence). V trimming: 7 bases; J trimming: 3 bases; junction bases outside the gene matches: 10. This CDR3 comprises 14 residues. CDR3 nucleotides: TGTGCCTCCACGCTACTAGCGGAGGAAGAGACCCAGTACTTC. Translating it yields CASTLLAEEETQYF. Variable domain in full (rest from reference TRBV30 and TRBJ2-5): SQTIHQWPATLVQPVGSPLSLECTVEGTSNPNLYWYRQAAGRGLQLLFYSVGIGQISSEVPQNLSASRPQDRQFILSSKKLLLSDSGFYLCASTLLAEEETQYFGPGTRLLVL.

This clone was seen a single time. The chain links TRBV5-1 to TRBJ1-2; D is undetermined. This CDR3 is 12 amino acids long. Trimming removed 2 bases from V and 5 bases from J, with 7 bases in between. Germline V lookup: CDR1 SGHRS, CDR2 YFSETQ. CDR3 DNA: TGCGCCAGCAGCTTAAACAGTTATGGCTACACCTTC. It encodes CASSLNSYGYTF.